This is a list of T cell receptor beta chains from one sample in a study of CD8 T cells in ankylosing spondylitis. A single record per CDR3 protein comes from TCRdb applying MiXCR to the 5' RACE reads. Here the sample spans 240,000 or so distinct CDR3 sequences, over 8.5% being singletons. The sequenced sample consisted of blood, either unsorted or a sorted T cell fraction (not recorded which). These receptors all stem from a male donor with ankylosing spondylitis or in good health (not recorded which). The CDR3 runs from the conserved cysteine through the conserved F or W. D genes are given only for firm matches. Size is stated for part of the rows, as once, few or many counts, or as a class when the clone is expanded.

>TRBD1|TRBV4-3|17|TRBJ2-3|many
TGCGCCAGCAGCCAAGGACCCCCGGGACAGGAAAGAGATACGCAGTATTTT
CASSQGPPGQERDTQYF
>TRBD2|TRBV20-1|15|TRBJ2-1|many
TGCAGTGCTAGTCGAGCGGGAGGAGATTGGAATGAGCAGTTCTTC
CSASRAGGDWNEQFF
>-|TRBV19|16|TRBJ2-1|-
TGTGCCAGTAGTCCAACCGGAGCGAGCTCCTACAATGAGCAGTTCTTC
CASSPTGASSYNEQFF
>-|TRBV7-2|12|TRBJ1-2|-
TGTGCCAGCAGCCCCGGGGGGAATGGCTACACCTTC
CASSPGGNGYTF
>-|TRBV27|15|TRBJ1-3|many
TGTGCCAGCAGTTTATCGGGGAGCTCTGGAAACACCATATATTTT
CASSLSGSSGNTIYF
>-|TRBV10-3|15|TRBJ2-7|many
TGTGCCATCAGTGAGTCGGTCACCGGGACATCCGAGCAGTACTTC
CAISESVTGTSEQYF
>TRBD2|TRBV20-1|13|TRBJ2-1|many
TGCAGTGCCCGGACTAGCGGGCCCAATGAGCAGTTCTTC
CSARTSGPNEQFF
>-|TRBV5-1|15|TRBJ2-3|-
TGCGCCAGCAGCTTTGGGACGGCTAGCACAGATACGCCGTATTTT
CASSFGTASTDTPYF
>TRBD1|TRBV2|14|TRBJ1-1|-
TGTGCCAGCGGGGGACAGGTTGGTGGCACTGAAGCTTTCTTT
CASGGQVGGTEAFF
>-|TRBV20-1|11|TRBJ2-7|many
TGCAGTCAATCGGACGGCTACGAGCAGTACTTC
CSQSDGYEQYF
>-|TRBV7-2|17|TRBJ2-2|-
TGTGCCAGCAGCTTAGTTTCGGCGGGACTGAACACCGGGGAGCTGTTTTTT
CASSLVSAGLNTGELFF
>-|TRBV5-6|14|TRBJ1-2|many
TGTGCCAGCACCTTGGCGGACGGAAACTATGGCTACACCTTC
CASTLADGNYGYTF
>-|TRBV5-6|16|TRBJ2-1|-
TGTGCCAGCAGCTTGCAGGAGGCGTCTAGAAACAATGAGCAGTTCTTC
CASSLQEASRNNEQFF
>TRBD1|TRBV6-1|14|TRBJ1-6|few
TGTGCCAGCAGCCCAGGGACAGGGTTATCACCCCTCCACTTT
CASSPGTGLSPLHF
>TRBD1|TRBV24-1|14|TRBJ2-5|many
TGTGCCACCAGTGGACAGGGATGGGAAGAGACCCAGTACTTC
CATSGQGWEETQYF
>TRBD2|TRBV4-3|16|TRBJ2-1|-
TGCGCCAGCAGCCAGTACAGACTAGCGGGAGGCAATGAGCAGTTCTTC
CASSQYRLAGGNEQFF
>TRBD1|TRBV6-5|13|TRBJ1-2|many
TGTGCCAGCAGCTTAGGGGGCGTCGATGGCTACACCTTC
CASSLGGVDGYTF
>-|TRBV7-2|14|TRBJ1-3|-
TGTGCCAGCAGCACCGCGGGGTCCGGAAACACCATATATTTT
CASSTAGSGNTIYF
>TRBD2|TRBV4-1|14|TRBJ2-3|many
TGCGCCAGCAGCCTTCGGGAGGACACAGATACGCAGTATTTT
CASSLREDTDTQYF
>TRBD1|TRBV29-1|13|TRBJ1-6|-
TGCAGCGTGGCGACAGGGGTAGGGTCACCCCTCCACTTT
CSVATGVGSPLHF
>TRBD1|TRBV20-1|15|TRBJ2-7|few
TGCAGTGCTAAGGACCCCGGGACAGCCGTGAGCGAGCAGTACTTC
CSAKDPGTAVSEQYF
>-|TRBV20-1|10|TRBJ2-5|many
TGCAGTGCTTATCAAGAGACCCAGTACTTC
CSAYQETQYF
>-|TRBV6-1|17|TRBJ1-6|many
TGTGCCAGCAGTCCATGGACCTTTAGCTCCTATAATTCACCCCTCCACTTT
CASSPWTFSSYNSPLHF
>-|TRBV20-1|15|TRBJ1-4|many
TGCAGTGCTAGAGAAATGGGGCAGGCGGACGAAAAACTGTTTTTT
CSAREMGQADEKLFF
>-|TRBV3-1|12|TRBJ1-2|-
TGTGCCAGCAGCCAAGGACACTATGGCTACACCTTC
CASSQGHYGYTF
>-|TRBV7-9|15|TRBJ1-3|many
TGTGCCAGCAGTTCAACAGCGATCTCTGGAAACACCATATATTTT
CASSSTAISGNTIYF
>-|TRBV3-1|15|TRBJ1-4|many
TGTGCCAGCAGCCAATCCGGGGGTCGTAATGAAAAACTGTTTTTT
CASSQSGGRNEKLFF
>TRBD2|TRBV10-2|16|TRBJ2-7|many
TGCGCCAGCAGTGAGTTATCACTAGCGGGAGAGGACGAGCAGTACTTC
CASSELSLAGEDEQYF
>-|TRBV18|15|TRBJ1-3|-
TGTGCCAGCTCACGACAGATCGTCTCTGGAAACACCATATATTTT
CASSRQIVSGNTIYF
>TRBD2|TRBV20-1|14|TRBJ2-3|many
TGCAGTGCTAGGGGTTCTAGCGGGCCCGATACGCAGTATTTT
CSARGSSGPDTQYF
>-|TRBV4-3|17|TRBJ2-2|once
TGCGCCAGCAGCCGCGAGAGGGCAGTAGAAAGGACCGGGGAGCTGTTTTTT
CASSRERAVERTGELFF
>-|TRBV6-5|12|TRBJ1-2|-
TGTGCCAGCAGCGACAGAAACTATGGCTACACCTTC
CASSDRNYGYTF
>-|TRBV7-2|15|TRBJ1-6|-
TGTGCCAGCAGCTTAGCGCAGCCGTATAATTCACCCCTCCACTTT
CASSLAQPYNSPLHF
>-|TRBV4-3|14|TRBJ1-1|many
TGCGCCAGCAGCCCGGACGCGGGGAACACTGAAGCTTTCTTT
CASSPDAGNTEAFF
>-|TRBV7-8|14|TRBJ1-5|few
TGTGCCAGCAGCTCTACAGGGCTAGGACAGCCCCAGCATTTT
CASSSTGLGQPQHF
>TRBD2|TRBV5-4|19|TRBJ2-1|few
TGTGCCAGCAGCTTTACCCTGGGGCTAGCGGGAGGGCCGGCCAATGAGCAGTTCTTC
CASSFTLGLAGGPANEQFF
>-|TRBV5-1|16|TRBJ2-1|many
TGCGCCAGCAGCTTGGGCCGACAGGCTCGCAGATATGAGCAGTTCTTC
CASSLGRQARRYEQFF
>TRBD1|TRBV12-3/TRBV12-4|14|TRBJ1-1|many
TGTGCCAGCAGTTTGGGCACAGGGGACACTGAAGCTTTCTTT
CASSLGTGDTEAFF
>-|TRBV12-3/TRBV12-4|12|TRBJ2-7|-
TGTGCCAGCAGTTTCGGCGGCGGCGAGCAGTACTTC
CASSFGGGEQYF
>TRBD2|TRBV7-2|19|TRBJ2-1|-
TGTGCCAGCAGCTTAGCGAGTTTAGGGACTAGCAGAACCTACAATGAGCAGTTCTTC
CASSLASLGTSRTYNEQFF
>-|TRBV5-6|13|TRBJ2-4|few
TGTGCCAGCAGCCTGGGTGGAGGGCACATTCAGTACTTC
CASSLGGGHIQYF
>-|TRBV2|14|TRBJ2-7|many
TGTGCCAGCAGCGGGACGGCAGCTTGGTACGAGCAGTACTTC
CASSGTAAWYEQYF